This passage covers 2 T cell receptor beta chains from one sample sequenced in a study of vaccination and CD4 T cells after COVID-19. The treatment was: approximately nine-day PBMC culture with coronavirus spike peptide pools or control peptides (ViraFEST assay). Sequence data for DNA of cultured CD4+ T cells were generated by the Oncomine TCR Beta short-read assay. TCRdb passed the PCR reads through MiXCR, listing each CDR3 protein once. The sample records some 16,000 distinct CDR3 sequences, around two fifths being singletons. The antigens for these receptors are not known. Sequencing used CD4+ T cells from blood, cultured in vitro, obtained after SARS-CoV-2 vaccination. These receptors were obtained from a human donor who had recovered from COVID-19.

V usage is TRBV15 and J usage is TRBJ1-1; D is possibly TRBD1 (5 bases). CDR1 is LNHNV and CDR2 is YYDKDF in the germline V gene (reference sequence). The CDR3 consists of 14 residues. The V end was cut by 5 bases, the J end by 5 bases, with 15 bases between. CDR3 nucleotides: TGTGCCACCAGCCTTTCGCAGGGAGAGACTGAAGCTTTCTTT. Encoded protein: CATSLSQGETEAFF. Together with reference TRBV15 and TRBJ1-1, the CDR3 gives the full variable domain: DAMVIQNPRYQVTQFGKPVTLSCSQTLNHNVMYWYQQKSSQAPKLLFHYYDKDFNNEADTPDNFQSRRPNTSFCFLDIRSPGLGDTAMYLCATSLSQGETEAFFGQGTRLTVV.

The table lists this clonotype with a few counts. The rearrangement joins TRBV7-2 to TRBJ2-1; D call uncertain. V gave up 3 bases and J gave up 9 bases, with 6 bases separating them. Germline V gene sequence: CDR1 SGHTA, CDR2 FQGNSA. CDR3 length: 11 amino acids. This chain's CDR3 is CASSFSSEQFF. CDR3 sequence (DNA): TGTGCCAGCAGCTTTAGCAGTGAGCAGTTCTTC.